This TCR beta chain emerged from a study of graft-versus-host responses after intestinal transplantation. The study, taken as a whole, reports: The study associated peak circulating GvH clone levels with early post-transplant HvG declines.

Sequencing used immunoSEQ multiplex PCR; TCRdb keeps in-frame clones, though not all of them. The table has 98,000 or so clones, around 86% seen once. This clone was observed a handful of times. Its specificity is unknown. The receptor was isolated from a human patient who received an intestinal transplant, so some T cells may come from the graft donor. The specimen comprised PBMCs, sampled 255 days after intestinal transplant.

CDR3 amino acids: CASSEWLAGEGYTQYF. The CDR3 region has the DNA TGCGCCAGCAGTGAGTGGCTAGCGGGAGAAGGATATACGCAGTATTTT. The V gene is TRBV10-1, the J gene TRBJ2-3, with 10 bases matching TRBD2. The length of the CDR3 is 16 residues. V shed 1 base and J 7 bases; nucleotides not matched to a gene: 8. The germline CDR1 and CDR2 sequences are WNHNN and SYGVQD (reference sequence).